Reported below is one TCR beta chain. The CDR3 has 16 residues. The germline V gene encodes CDR1 SEHNR and CDR2 FQNEAQ (reference sequence). V shed 4 bases and J shed 5 bases, with 21 bases lying between them. The data were taken from a study of OX40 agonist ivuxolimab in advanced cancers. Study as a whole: Ivuxolimab was administered intravenously to patients at 0.01 to 10 mg/kg every 2 weeks.

TCRdb keeps only in-frame clones here, not all; method: immunoSEQ multiplex PCR. The repertoire consists of around 60,000 clones, with roughly 87% occurring once and the leading ten covering approximately 16%. The chain joins TRBV7-9 to TRBJ2-7; no reliable D call. The specimen comprised CD4+ or CD8+ T cells sorted from blood, sampled in a trial of the OX40 agonist ivuxolimab. The sequence was collected from an adult with an advanced solid tumor such as melanoma, head and neck, liver or kidney cancer. CDR3 region: CASSSVRTFSPDEQYF. The CDR3 region has the DNA TGTGCCAGCAGCTCAGTCCGGACGTTTTCTCCGGACGAGCAGTACTTC.